This TCR beta chain was observed in a study of T cells in severe cutaneous drug reactions. The patients sequenced had a carbamazepine-induced Stevens-Johnson syndrome or toxic epidermal necrolysis reaction. Libraries were made by iRepertoire multiplex PCR with TCR subtype-specific primers for bulk and single-cell sequencing. TCRdb re-called the multiplex PCR reads and shows each CDR3 protein once, DNA omitted. The ten most abundant clones cover roughly 24% of a sample with roughly 9,000 distinct CDR3 sequences. This CDR3 spans 14 amino acids. Per germline, CDR1 DFQATT and CDR2 SNEGSKA (reference sequence).

The sequenced sample consisted of cells from a skin blister. The chain couples TRBV20-1 to TRBJ2-7; TCRdb's D gene call, TRBD1, goes unchecked for lack of DNA. The origin of this receptor is a human donor with a severe cutaneous adverse drug reaction. This chain's CDR3 is CSARQGQGSYEQYF.